This record looks at one TCR beta chain sequence and its context. V lost 1 base, J lost 5 bases, and 4 bases stayed unmatched. This CDR3 region has 14 residues. The germline gives CDR1 GTSNPN, CDR2 SVGIG (reference sequence). The data were obtained in a study of blood T cell repertoires in COVID-19. Study as a whole: PBMCs, B-cell-depleted T cells, or T cells provided the cDNA or gDNA that made up the material.

Assay used: immunoSEQ multiplex PCR; TCRdb lists only in-frame clones, some missing. The sample consists of 250,000 to 350,000 clones, approximately 88% of them appearing once. This chain links TRBV30 with TRBJ2-2; 7 nucleotides match TRBD2. This clonotype was sampled from a human donor with COVID-19, enrolled during active disease. The donor label of this sample is uncertain. Sequenced sample: peripheral blood. The CDR3 DNA follows: TGTGCCTGGAGTGCCGGACTAGGAACCGGGGAGCTGTTTTTT. Translated, it gives CAWSAGLGTGELFF. Full variable domain (rest looked up from reference TRBV30 and TRBJ2-2): SQTIHQWPATLVQPVGSPLSLECTVEGTSNPNLYWYRQAAGRGLQLLFYSVGIGQISSEVPQNLSASRPQDRQFILSSKKLLLSDSGFYLCAWSAGLGTGELFFGEGSRLTVL.